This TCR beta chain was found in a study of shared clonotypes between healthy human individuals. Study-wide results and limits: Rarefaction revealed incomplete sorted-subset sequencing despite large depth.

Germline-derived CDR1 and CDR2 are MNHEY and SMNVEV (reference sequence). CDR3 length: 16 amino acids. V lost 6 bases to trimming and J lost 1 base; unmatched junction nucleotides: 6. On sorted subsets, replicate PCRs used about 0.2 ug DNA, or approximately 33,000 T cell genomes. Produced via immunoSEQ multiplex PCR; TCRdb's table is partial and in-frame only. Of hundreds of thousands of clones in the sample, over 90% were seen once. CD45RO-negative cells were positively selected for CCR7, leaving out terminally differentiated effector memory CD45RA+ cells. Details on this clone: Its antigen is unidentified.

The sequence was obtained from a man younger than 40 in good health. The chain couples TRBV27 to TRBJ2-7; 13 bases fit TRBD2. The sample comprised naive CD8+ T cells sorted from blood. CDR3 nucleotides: TGTGCCAGCAGCTCGGGACTAGCGGGAACATCCTACGAGCAGTACTTC. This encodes CASSSGLAGTSYEQYF.